These 5 T cell receptor beta chains were all obtained from the same sample, sequenced in a study of response to subunit inactivated influenza vaccine. TCRdb independently ran MiXCR on the RT-PCR reads; one entry per CDR3 protein. The sample has some 540,000 distinct CDR3 sequences; less than 25% are singletons. The same sample was also studied in work on T cells expressing NK-cell markers. That investigation notes: Scientists made TCR beta cDNA using 5'RACE template switching with UMIs.

The specimen was CD4+ T cells sorted from PBMCs, collected about 12 days after vaccination. These receptors came from a middle-aged man who received an inactivated influenza vaccine.

This clonotype was seen a handful of times. The chain employs TRBV7-2 and TRBJ1-1; D perhaps matches TRBD1 (5 bases). This CDR3 contains 13 residues. The germline V gene has CDR1 SGHTA and CDR2 FQGNSA. V dropped 3 bases and J dropped 8 bases, with 13 bases sitting between them. The CDR3 sequence: CASSLGEWNEAFF. The CDR3 bases are TGTGCCAGCAGCTTGGGGGAGTGGAACGAAGCTTTCTTT.

There are many counts of this clonotype. V usage is TRBV25-1 and J usage is TRBJ2-5; D may match TRBD1 or TRBD2 (5 bases each). The CDR3 consists of 15 residues. Germline V gene sequence: CDR1 MGHDK, CDR2 SYGVNS. V lost 4 bases and J 4 bases, leaving 16 bases between the germline ends. CDR3 residues: CASSARSGATETQYF. The CDR3 bases are TGTGCCAGCAGTGCACGCTCCGGGGCAACAGAGACCCAGTACTTC.

The genes are TRBV29-1 and TRBJ1-1, with a weak D call TRBD1 (6 bases). V was shortened by 6 bases and J by 0 bases, with 8 bases between the two germline ends. This CDR3 region has 12 residues. The germline CDR1 and CDR2 sequences are SQVTM and ANQGSEA. CDR3 sequence: CSVGHLNTEAFF. The DNA of the CDR3 is TGCAGCGTGGGACACTTGAACACTGAAGCTTTCTTT.

This chain links TRBV7-8 with TRBJ2-1; 7 positions match TRBD2. Germline lookup yields CDR1 SGHVS and CDR2 FQNEAQ. The CDR3 spans 12 residues. CDR3 sequence: CVTGGHYNEQFF. Here the CDR3 DNA reads TGTGTTACGGGAGGCCACTACAATGAGCAGTTCTTC.

This clonotype was observed at least ten times. The chain recombines TRBV10-3 with TRBJ1-5; D possibly corresponds to TRBD1 (6 bases). Germline V gene sequence: CDR1 ENHRY, CDR2 SYGVKD. The V and J ends lost 7 bases and 0 bases respectively, with 7 bases between them. CDR3 length equals 13 residues. For the CDR3, the DNA is TGTGCCATCAAGACAGGTAGCAATCAGCCCCAGCATTTT. Residues: CAIKTGSNQPQHF.